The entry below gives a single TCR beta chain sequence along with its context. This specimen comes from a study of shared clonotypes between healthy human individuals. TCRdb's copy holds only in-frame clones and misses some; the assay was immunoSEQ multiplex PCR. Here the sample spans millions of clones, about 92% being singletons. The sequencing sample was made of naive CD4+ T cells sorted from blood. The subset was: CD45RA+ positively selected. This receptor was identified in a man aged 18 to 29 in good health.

CDR3 in amino acids: CASSVAVTHEQFF. The CDR3, as DNA: TGTGCCAGCAGCGTAGCGGTAACCCATGAGCAGTTCTTC. The rearrangement joins TRBV9 to TRBJ2-1; no reliable D call. From germline, CDR1 is SGDLS and CDR2 YYNGEE. Trimming removed 0 bases from V and 8 bases from J, with 9 bases in between. CDR3 length: 13 residues.